This T cell receptor (beta chain) was retrieved from a study of glioma-infiltrating T cells. General study results and limits: Tissue-blood divergence was below expectation in non-neoplastic patients, above in gliomas. CDR3 overlap between tissue and blood was very small.

Amplification of TCR alpha and beta CDR3 regions from RNA used iRepertoire nested multiplex PCR. TCRdb passed the multiplex PCR reads through MiXCR, listing each CDR3 protein once. The data show around 170,000 distinct CDR3 sequences, 43% seen once. The CDR3 extends over 12 amino acids. Germline V gene lookup returns CDR1 SNHLY and CDR2 FYNNEI. A word on this clonotype: Its antigen is not identified. At one boundary the junction diverges from the germline segment, which might be a read error.

The clonotype comes from a human donor with low-grade glioma or glioblastoma, undergoing nonglioma brain surgery, or in good health (not recorded which). The gene calls are TRBV2 and TRBJ2-5; D call uncertain. Sequenced material: glioma tissue, nonneoplastic brain tissue, or PBMCs (not recorded which). CDR3 loop: CAISVGHVTQYF. As DNA, the CDR3 is TGTGCCATCAGTGTCGGGCACGTGACCCAGTACTTC.